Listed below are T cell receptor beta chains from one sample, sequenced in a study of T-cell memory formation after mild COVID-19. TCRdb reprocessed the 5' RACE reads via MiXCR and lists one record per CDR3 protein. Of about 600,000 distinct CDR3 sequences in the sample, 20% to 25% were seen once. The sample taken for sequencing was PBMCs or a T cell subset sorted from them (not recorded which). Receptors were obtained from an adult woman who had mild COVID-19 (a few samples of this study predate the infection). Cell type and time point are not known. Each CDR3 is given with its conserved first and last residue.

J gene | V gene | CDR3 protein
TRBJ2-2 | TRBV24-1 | CATSAGAGGELFF
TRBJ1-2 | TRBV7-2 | CASSLSVGAGGYTF
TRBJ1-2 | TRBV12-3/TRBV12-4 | CASSHSGPGWGGYTF
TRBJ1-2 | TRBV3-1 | CASSQEGREHYGYTF
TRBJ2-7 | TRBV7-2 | CASSPDTTYYEQYF
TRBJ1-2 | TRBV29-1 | CSVGFPGQAAGYTF
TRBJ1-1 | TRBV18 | CASSPQEGNAEAFF
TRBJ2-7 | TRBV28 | CASKLSGISYEQYF
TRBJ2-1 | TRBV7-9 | CASSLGGGIPYNEQFF
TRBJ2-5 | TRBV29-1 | CSVEGVAGDRQETQYF
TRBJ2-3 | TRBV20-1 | CSAQLAVGTDTQYF
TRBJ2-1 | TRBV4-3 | CASGALAGGGAYNEQFF
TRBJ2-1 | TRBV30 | CAWSELLLYNEQFF
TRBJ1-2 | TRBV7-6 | CASSPGIGDGYTF
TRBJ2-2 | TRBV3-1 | CASSPKETSGPGGTGELFF
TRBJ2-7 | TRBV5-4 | CASSRGTDAYEQYF
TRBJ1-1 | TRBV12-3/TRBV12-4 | CASSLASRVATEAFF
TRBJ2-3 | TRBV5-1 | CASSLRDSRTDTQYF
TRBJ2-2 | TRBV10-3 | CATGPVNTGELFF
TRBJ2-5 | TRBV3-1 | CASSQDHTSGEETQYF
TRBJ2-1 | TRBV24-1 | CATSDPGVSYNEQFF
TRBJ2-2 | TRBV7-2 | CASSLVASGGLAAGELFF
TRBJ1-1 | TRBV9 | CASSVATAATSQAFF
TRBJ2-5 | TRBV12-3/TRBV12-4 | CASNAGILETQYF
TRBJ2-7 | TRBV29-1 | CSVGGNEQYF
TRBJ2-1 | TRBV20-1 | CSAPNRVSSYNEQFF
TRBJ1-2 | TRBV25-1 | CASRETGGNGYTF